This is a list of T cell receptor beta chains from one sample in a study of shared clonotypes between healthy human individuals. Profiling relied on immunoSEQ multiplex PCR, and the TCRdb table lists in-frame clones only, not all of them. The sample yields about 92,000 clones, around half seen once. Sequenced: PBMCs. These receptors were taken from a woman aged 40 to 50 in good health. Some clones in this sample may be carry-over from other donors' samples. Each CDR3 is given with its conserved first and last residue. A D gene is named only where the DNA matches it firmly. Not all rows give a size; the values are once, few, many and, for expanded clones, a class.

v_call: TRBV7-9
d_call: TRBD2
clone_size: many
j_call: TRBJ2-5
cdr3_aa: CASSSGRAAETQYF
cdr3_nt: TGTGCCAGCAGTAGCGGGAGGGCCGCAGAGACCCAGTACTTC

v_call: TRBV27
d_call: -
clone_size: many
j_call: TRBJ1-4
cdr3_aa: CASSLNRDSTARKLFF
cdr3_nt: TGTGCCAGCAGCTTGAATCGGGACTCAACGGCTCGAAAACTGTTTTTT

v_call: TRBV30
d_call: -
clone_size: medium-sized
j_call: TRBJ2-5
cdr3_aa: CAWSPGRGLQETQYF
cdr3_nt: TGTGCCTGGAGTCCCGGGCGGGGATTGCAAGAGACCCAGTACTTC

v_call: TRBV29-1
d_call: -
clone_size: -
j_call: TRBJ1-5
cdr3_aa: CSVTGGYNQPQHF
cdr3_nt: TGCAGCGTTACCGGGGGATACAATCAGCCCCAGCATTTT

v_call: TRBV7-9
d_call: -
clone_size: -
j_call: TRBJ2-7
cdr3_aa: CASSLAFQGNEQYF
cdr3_nt: TGTGCCAGCAGCTTAGCATTCCAGGGTAACGAGCAGTACTTC

v_call: TRBV2
d_call: TRBD1
clone_size: many
j_call: TRBJ1-4
cdr3_aa: CASTWNRGNEKLFF
cdr3_nt: TGTGCCAGCACCTGGAACAGGGGTAATGAAAAACTGTTTTTT

v_call: TRBV6-6
d_call: -
clone_size: -
j_call: TRBJ2-6
cdr3_aa: CASSQGSGANVLTF
cdr3_nt: TGTGCCAGCAGCCAGGGCTCTGGGGCCAACGTCCTGACTTTC

v_call: TRBV19
d_call: -
clone_size: -
j_call: TRBJ2-7
cdr3_aa: CASSIARQAVYEQYF
cdr3_nt: TGTGCCAGTAGTATAGCTCGACAGGCCGTCTACGAGCAGTACTTC

v_call: TRBV5-1
d_call: -
clone_size: -
j_call: TRBJ2-1
cdr3_aa: CASSLSNEQFF
cdr3_nt: TGCGCCAGCAGCCTAAGTAATGAGCAGTTCTTC

v_call: TRBV10-2
d_call: -
clone_size: -
j_call: TRBJ2-2
cdr3_aa: CASSGSRQMNTGELFF
cdr3_nt: TGCGCCAGCAGTGGATCCCGGCAGATGAACACCGGGGAGCTGTTTTTT

v_call: TRBV28
d_call: TRBD2
clone_size: few
j_call: TRBJ2-7
cdr3_aa: CASRVAGVYEQYF
cdr3_nt: TGTGCCAGCAGGGTAGCGGGAGTGTACGAGCAGTACTTC

v_call: TRBV5-1
d_call: TRBD2
clone_size: once
j_call: TRBJ2-1
cdr3_aa: CASSLILAGRDNEQFF
cdr3_nt: TGCGCCAGCAGCTTGATACTAGCGGGAAGGGACAATGAGCAGTTCTTC

v_call: TRBV2
d_call: TRBD2
clone_size: -
j_call: TRBJ2-7
cdr3_aa: CASSPGLAVTYEQYF
cdr3_nt: TGTGCCAGCAGTCCGGGACTAGCGGTTACCTACGAGCAGTACTTC

v_call: TRBV5-1
d_call: -
clone_size: -
j_call: TRBJ1-1
cdr3_aa: CASSLARVKAEAFF
cdr3_nt: TGCGCCAGCAGCTTGGCCAGGGTGAAGGCTGAAGCTTTCTTT

v_call: TRBV9
d_call: -
clone_size: many
j_call: TRBJ1-3
cdr3_aa: CASSGYGEAASGNTIYF
cdr3_nt: TGTGCCAGCAGCGGATATGGGGAAGCAGCCTCTGGAAACACCATATATTTT

v_call: TRBV27
d_call: -
clone_size: many
j_call: TRBJ1-6
cdr3_aa: CASSGDGEGPLHF
cdr3_nt: TGTGCCAGCAGCGGGGACGGGGAGGGTCCCCTCCACTTT

v_call: TRBV29-1
d_call: TRBD2
clone_size: once
j_call: TRBJ2-1
cdr3_aa: CSVDGLAGGWDEQFF
cdr3_nt: TGCAGCGTTGACGGACTAGCGGGAGGATGGGATGAGCAGTTCTTC

v_call: TRBV6-6
d_call: -
clone_size: -
j_call: TRBJ2-1
cdr3_aa: CASSALVGLDEQFF
cdr3_nt: TGTGCCAGCAGTGCTTTGGTGGGACTTGATGAGCAGTTCTTC

v_call: TRBV6-5
d_call: -
clone_size: -
j_call: TRBJ1-4
cdr3_aa: CASSPDSLGEKLFF
cdr3_nt: TGTGCCAGCAGTCCGGACTCATTGGGGGAAAAACTGTTTTTT

v_call: TRBV30
d_call: TRBD2
clone_size: many
j_call: TRBJ2-7
cdr3_aa: CAWSEGLAVSEQYF
cdr3_nt: TGTGCCTGGAGCGAGGGACTAGCAGTAAGCGAGCAGTACTTC

v_call: TRBV5-4
d_call: -
clone_size: -
j_call: TRBJ1-2
cdr3_aa: CASSVRGGNYGYTF
cdr3_nt: TGTGCCAGCAGCGTCAGAGGGGGGAACTATGGCTACACCTTC

v_call: TRBV30
d_call: -
clone_size: -
j_call: TRBJ2-7
cdr3_aa: CAWAIAYEQYF
cdr3_nt: TGTGCCTGGGCGATTGCCTACGAGCAGTACTTC

v_call: TRBV11-1
d_call: TRBD2
clone_size: -
j_call: TRBJ2-3
cdr3_aa: CASSLYAGGRGSTDTQYF
cdr3_nt: TGTGCCAGCAGCTTATATGCGGGAGGAAGGGGGAGCACAGATACGCAGTATTTT

v_call: TRBV5-1
d_call: TRBD2
clone_size: -
j_call: TRBJ2-1
cdr3_aa: CASSFEASGSSYNEQFF
cdr3_nt: TGCGCCAGCAGCTTTGAGGCTAGCGGGAGCTCCTACAATGAGCAGTTCTTC

v_call: TRBV15
d_call: -
clone_size: many
j_call: TRBJ1-5
cdr3_aa: CATSRGDPDQPQHF
cdr3_nt: TGTGCCACCAGCAGAGGTGACCCGGATCAGCCCCAGCATTTT

v_call: TRBV5-1
d_call: -
clone_size: -
j_call: TRBJ2-7
cdr3_aa: CASSLGTIGDEQYF
cdr3_nt: TGCGCCAGCAGCTTGGGGACTATTGGGGACGAGCAGTACTTC

v_call: TRBV28
d_call: -
clone_size: -
j_call: TRBJ1-6
cdr3_aa: CASSSPTLGGPYNSPLHF
cdr3_nt: TGTGCCAGCAGTTCCCCGACGTTAGGAGGCCCCTATAATTCACCCCTCCACTTT